One sample yielded the 6 T cell receptor beta chains listed below, sequenced in a study of T-cell memory formation after mild COVID-19. Each CDR3 protein is one row after TCRdb ran MiXCR on the 5' RACE reads. The sample lists 150,000 to 200,000 distinct CDR3 sequences, roughly 12% occurring once. What was sequenced was PBMCs or a T cell subset sorted from them (not recorded which). Receptors originate from a man aged 18-30 years who had mild COVID-19 (a few samples of this study predate the infection). Cell type and time point are not known.

The chain links TRBV5-5 to TRBJ2-4; weak D call: TRBD2 (6 bases). CDR1 and CDR2 from the germline V gene are SGHKS and YYEKEE (reference sequence). V lost 0 bases to trimming and J lost 2 bases, with 6 bases between them. The CDR3 length is 14 residues. The CDR3 nucleotides are TGTGCCAGCAGCTTGGGCGGGACCAAAAACATTCAGTACTTC. This gives the protein CASSLGGTKNIQYF. Looking up the rest from reference TRBV5-5 and TRBJ2-4 gives the full variable domain: DAGVTQSPTHLIKTRGQQVTLRCSPISGHKSVSWYQQVLGQGPQFIFQYYEKEERGRGNFPDRFSARQFPNYSSELNVNALLLGDSALYLCASSLGGTKNIQYFGAGTRLSVL.

The chain is built from TRBV30 and TRBJ1-5; 8 bases map to TRBD1. V was pared by 4 bases and J by 5 bases, with 4 bases of the junction left unmatched. CDR1 is GTSNPN and CDR2 is SVGIG in the germline V gene (reference sequence). This CDR3 spans 13 amino acids. The CDR3 loop reads CAWTGQGDQPQHF. CDR3 nucleotides: TGTGCCTGGACTGGACAGGGAGATCAGCCCCAGCATTTT.

This clonotype was recorded a few times. J is TRBJ2-7 and V is TRBV20-1, with a possible D match to TRBD2 (5 bases). This CDR3 region has 12 residues. In germline, CDR1 is DFQATT, CDR2 SNEGSKA (reference sequence). Trimming took 3 bases from V and 5 from J, leaving 11 bases between them. In DNA form, the CDR3 reads TGCAGTGCTAGTACGAGTAGCGACGAGCAGTACTTC. It yields the protein CSASTSSDEQYF.

In this sample, this clonotype turned up a few times. This chain uses TRBV29-1 with TRBJ2-7, with unresolved D. This CDR3 is built from 13 residues. CDR1 is SQVTM and CDR2 is ANQGSEA in the germline V gene. With 2 bases removed from V and 7 bases from J, the gap between germline ends came to 15 bases. The CDR3 here is CSVEQTPFIEQYV. The CDR3 DNA reads TGCAGCGTTGAACAGACCCCTTTTATTGAGCAGTACGTC.

The rearrangement joins TRBV11-3 to TRBJ2-3, with D uncertain. The V end was cut by 5 bases, the J end by 2 bases, with 11 bases between. This CDR3 is built from 14 residues. Germline CDR1 is SGHNT and CDR2 is YENEEA. CDR3 DNA: TGTGCCAGCAGCCAGAACAGTCACACAGATACGCAGTATTTT. This gives the protein CASSQNSHTDTQYF.

The sample holds a few counts of this clonotype. The rearrangement uses TRBV10-2 and TRBJ2-1, with D perhaps TRBD1 or TRBD2 (7 bases each). With 8 bases removed from V and 2 bases from J, the gap between germline ends came to 16 bases. In germline, CDR1 is WSHSY, CDR2 SAAADI. There are 15 residues in the CDR3. The CDR3 nucleotides read TGCGCCAGCCTAGACGGGGGGACAGCCTACAATGAGCAGTTCTTC. This gives the protein CASLDGGTAYNEQFF.